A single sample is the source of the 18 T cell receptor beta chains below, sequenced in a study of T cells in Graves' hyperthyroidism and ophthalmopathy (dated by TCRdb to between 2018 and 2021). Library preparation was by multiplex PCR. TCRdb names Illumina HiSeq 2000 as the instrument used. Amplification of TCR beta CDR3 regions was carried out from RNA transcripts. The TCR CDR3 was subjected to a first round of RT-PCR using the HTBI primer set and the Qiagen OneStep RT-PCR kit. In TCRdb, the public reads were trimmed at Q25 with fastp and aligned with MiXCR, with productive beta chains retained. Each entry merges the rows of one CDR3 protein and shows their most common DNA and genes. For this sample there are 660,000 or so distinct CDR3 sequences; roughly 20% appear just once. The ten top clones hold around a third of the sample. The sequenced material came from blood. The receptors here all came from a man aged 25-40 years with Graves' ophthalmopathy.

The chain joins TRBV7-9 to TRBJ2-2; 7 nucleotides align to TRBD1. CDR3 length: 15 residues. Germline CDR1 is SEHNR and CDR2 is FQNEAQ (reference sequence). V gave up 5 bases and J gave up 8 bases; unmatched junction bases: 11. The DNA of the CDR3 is TGTGCCAGCAGCCCAAAGGGACAGCCCGCAGGGGAGCTGTTTTTT. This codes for CASSPKGQPAGELFF.

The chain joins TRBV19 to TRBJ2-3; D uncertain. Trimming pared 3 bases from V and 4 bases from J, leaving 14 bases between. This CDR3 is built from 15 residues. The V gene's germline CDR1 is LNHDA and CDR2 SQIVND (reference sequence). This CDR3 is CASSILAGFADTQYF. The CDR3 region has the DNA TGTGCCAGTAGTATCCTGGCAGGCTTCGCAGATACGCAGTATTTT.

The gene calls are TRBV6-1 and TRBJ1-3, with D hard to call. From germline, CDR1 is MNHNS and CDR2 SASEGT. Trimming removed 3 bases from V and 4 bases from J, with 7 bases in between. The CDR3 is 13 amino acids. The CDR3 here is CASSEVSGNTIYF. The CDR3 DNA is TGTGCCAGCAGTGAGGTCAGCGGAAACACCATATATTTT.

The CDR3 bases are TGTGCCAGCAGCCAAGATCTGGCGGATGCTAACTATGGCTACACCTTC. This gives the protein CASSQDLADANYGYTF. This chain connects TRBV3-1 to TRBJ1-2; D is undetermined. CDR3 size: 16 residues. In germline, CDR1 is LGHDT, CDR2 YNNKEL (reference sequence). V was shortened by 0 bases and J by 0 bases, with 11 bases between the two germline ends.

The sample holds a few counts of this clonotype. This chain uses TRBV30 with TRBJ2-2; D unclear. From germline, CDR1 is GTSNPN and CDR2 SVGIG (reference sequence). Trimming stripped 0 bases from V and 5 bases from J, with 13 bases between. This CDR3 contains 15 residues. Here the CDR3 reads CAWSVQSVSTGELFF. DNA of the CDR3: TGTGCCTGGAGTGTACAGAGCGTGAGTACCGGGGAGCTGTTTTTT.

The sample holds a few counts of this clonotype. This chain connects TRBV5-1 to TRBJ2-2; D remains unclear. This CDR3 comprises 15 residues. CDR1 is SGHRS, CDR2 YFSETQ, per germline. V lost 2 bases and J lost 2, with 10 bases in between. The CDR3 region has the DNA TGCGCCAGCAGCTTAAGCAGGATAAACACCGGGGAGCTGTTTTTT. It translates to CASSLSRINTGELFF.

The CDR3 region has the DNA TGTGCCAGCAACCGGGGGGCCGGGGAGCTGTTTTTT. It specifies CASNRGAGELFF. The chain links TRBV11-2 to TRBJ2-2; 7 bases fit TRBD2. Unmatched junction bases numbered 2, after V lost 7 bases and J lost 6 bases. Per germline, CDR1 SGHAT and CDR2 FQNNGV. There are 12 residues in the CDR3.

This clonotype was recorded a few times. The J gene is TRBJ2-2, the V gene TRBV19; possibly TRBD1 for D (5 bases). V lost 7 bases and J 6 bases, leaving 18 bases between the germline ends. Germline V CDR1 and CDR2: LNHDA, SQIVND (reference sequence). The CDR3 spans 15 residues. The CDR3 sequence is CASIGANSHPGELFF. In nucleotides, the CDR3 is TGTGCCAGTATAGGGGCCAACTCCCATCCCGGGGAGCTGTTTTTT.

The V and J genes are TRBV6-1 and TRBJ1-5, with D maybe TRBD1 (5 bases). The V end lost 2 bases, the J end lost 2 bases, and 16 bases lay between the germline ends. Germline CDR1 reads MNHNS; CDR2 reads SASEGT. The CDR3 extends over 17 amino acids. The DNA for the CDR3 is TGTGCCAGCAGTGAACGAGTCGCCAGGGCAGGCAATCAGCCCCAGCATTTT. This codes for CASSERVARAGNQPQHF.

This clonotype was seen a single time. The CDR3 bases are TGCAGCGTTAGGGACTTGAACACTGAAGCTTTCTTT. Encoded protein: CSVRDLNTEAFF. The chain uses TRBV29-1 and TRBJ1-1, with D perhaps matching TRBD1 (5 bases). Trimming cost V 5 bases and J 0 bases, with 7 bases left between them. The germline gives CDR1 SQVTM, CDR2 ANQGSEA. The CDR3 runs to 12 residues.

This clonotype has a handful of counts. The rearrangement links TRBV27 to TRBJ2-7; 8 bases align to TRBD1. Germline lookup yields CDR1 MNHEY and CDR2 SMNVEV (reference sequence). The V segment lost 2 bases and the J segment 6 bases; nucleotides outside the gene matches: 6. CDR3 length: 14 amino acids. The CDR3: CASSLAGGASEQYF. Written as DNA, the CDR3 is TGTGCCAGCAGTTTAGCAGGGGGCGCGTCCGAGCAGTACTTC.

The chain's CDR3 is CAISDPLGGTDTQYF. The DNA for the CDR3 is TGTGCCATCAGTGACCCCCTTGGTGGCACAGATACGCAGTATTTT. V and J are TRBV10-3 and TRBJ2-3, with D unresolved. CDR1 is ENHRY and CDR2 is SYGVKD in the germline V gene. This CDR3 has 15 amino acids. V lost 3 bases, J lost 1 base, and 11 bases lay in between.

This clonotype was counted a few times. The CDR3 sequence is CASSYDGSLWSGQETQYF. DNA for the CDR3: TGTGCCAGCAGTTATGATGGCTCGCTGTGGAGCGGTCAAGAGACCCAGTACTTC. The chain uses TRBV6-5 and TRBJ2-5, with a possible D match to TRBD2 (5 bases). Per the germline V gene, CDR1 is MNHEY and CDR2 is SVGAGI. The CDR3 extends over 18 amino acids. V dropped 3 bases and J dropped 2 bases, with 22 bases sitting between them.

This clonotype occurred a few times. The CDR3 DNA reads TGTGCCAGCAGCCAAGATCGGTTACGTGCCGGCTACACCTTC. Protein: CASSQDRLRAGYTF. V and J are TRBV3-1 and TRBJ1-2; D is ambiguous. V was clipped by 0 bases and J by 8 bases, with 13 bases between them. The CDR3 is 14 residues long. Per germline, CDR1 LGHDT and CDR2 YNNKEL (reference sequence).

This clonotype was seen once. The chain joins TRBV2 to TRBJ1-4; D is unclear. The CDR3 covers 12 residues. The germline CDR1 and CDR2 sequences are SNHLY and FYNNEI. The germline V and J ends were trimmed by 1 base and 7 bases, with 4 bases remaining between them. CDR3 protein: CASSEGVEKLFF. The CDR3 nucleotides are TGTGCCAGCAGTGAAGGGGTTGAAAAACTGTTTTTT. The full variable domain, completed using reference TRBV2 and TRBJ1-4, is EPEVTQTPSHQVTQMGQEVILRCVPISNHLYFYWYRQILGQKVEFLVSFYNNEISEKSEIFDDQFSVERPDGSNFTLKIRSTKLEDSAMYFCASSEGVEKLFFGSGTQLSVL.

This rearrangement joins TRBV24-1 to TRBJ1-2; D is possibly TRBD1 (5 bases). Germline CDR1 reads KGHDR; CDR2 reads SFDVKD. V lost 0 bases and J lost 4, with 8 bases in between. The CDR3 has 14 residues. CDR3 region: CATSDLTGAYGYTF. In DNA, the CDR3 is TGTGCCACCAGTGATTTGACAGGTGCCTATGGCTACACCTTC.

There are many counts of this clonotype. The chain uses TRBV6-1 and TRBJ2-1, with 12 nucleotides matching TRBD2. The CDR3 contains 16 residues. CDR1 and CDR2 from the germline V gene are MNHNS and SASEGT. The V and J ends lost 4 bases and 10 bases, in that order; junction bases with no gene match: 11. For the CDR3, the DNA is TGTGCCAGCAGTGCATCCCGACTAGCGGGAGCAAGGGAGCAGTTCTTC. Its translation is CASSASRLAGAREQFF.

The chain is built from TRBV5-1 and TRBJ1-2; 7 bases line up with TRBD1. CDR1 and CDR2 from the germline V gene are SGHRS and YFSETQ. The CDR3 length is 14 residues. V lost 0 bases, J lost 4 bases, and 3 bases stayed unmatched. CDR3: CASSLAGTVYGYTF. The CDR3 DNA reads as TGCGCCAGCAGCTTGGCCGGGACAGTCTATGGCTACACCTTC.